This T cell receptor (beta chain) comes out of a study of CD8 T cells in Susac syndrome. V lost 1 base and J lost 10, with 17 bases in between. The CDR3 is made up of 15 amino acids. Germline V gene data show CDR1 as MNHNS and CDR2 as SASEGT. The RNA input was 0.5 to 1 ug, and it was reverse transcribed with random hexamers. An immunoSEQ multiplex PCR generated amplified TCR beta CDR3 products spanning 54 Vbeta and 13 Jbeta. TCRdb analysed the immunoSEQ multiplex PCR reads with MiXCR anew, one entry per CDR3 protein. The sample includes hundreds of thousands of distinct CDR3 sequences, roughly 85% of them seen just once. The authors sequenced TCR beta from blood CD8+ and CD4+ T cells. Each multiple sclerosis control was a treatment-naive patient with relapsing-remitting disease that was either stable or active.

The chain has TRBV6-1 and TRBJ2-1, with D unclear. The specimen sequenced was CD8+ T cells from PBMCs. The sequence was obtained from a human donor with multiple sclerosis. Here the CDR3 reads CASSEVGLESREQFF. CDR3 coding DNA: TGTGCCAGCAGTGAAGTGGGTCTAGAGAGCCGCGAGCAGTTCTTC.